In this sample, the clone carrying this T cell receptor (beta chain) turned up many times. Antigen: not known. Thyroid surgery was performed in patients who had received no treatment beforehand. This entry belongs to a study of metastatic and nonmetastatic thyroid tumors. Looking at the study overall: Comparative analysis of repertoires was undertaken across blood and tumor or nodule tissue obtained from malignant and benign thyroid patients.

Whole-study results and caveats: Compared with benign nodules, malignant thyroid tumors were reported to have significantly higher TCR beta diversity in both blood and tumor.

Trimming stripped 4 bases from V and 7 bases from J, with 8 bases between. CDR1 and CDR2 (germline): MNHEY, SMNVEV (reference sequence). CDR3 length equals 13 residues. Authors' processing steps: What underpinned the distant-metastasis classifier for papillary thyroid cancer was the set of CDR3 differences across clinicopathological groups. TCRdb recomputed clones from the PCR reads via MiXCR. For this entry, the V and J calls and clone size follow TCRdb and not the study's own pipeline. The sample carries around 19,000 clones, about 16% recorded once. This TCR came from a female donor with papillary thyroid cancer or a benign thyroid nodule (not recorded which). Some clones in this sample may be carry-over from other donors' samples. This rearrangement joins TRBV27 to TRBJ1-6; D may be TRBD1 (5 bases). Sample: tumor tissue. In nucleotides, the CDR3 is TGTGCCAGCAGTTCAGGGCCCAATTCACCCCTCCACTTT. As protein: CASSSGPNSPLHF.